This passage covers 30 T cell receptor beta chains from one sample sequenced in a study of cytomegalovirus exposure and HLA in healthy donors. The table came from immunoSEQ multiplex PCR; TCRdb's copy has only in-frame clones and leaves some out. This sample has 200,000 to 250,000 clones, with around nine tenths found just once. Sequencing used PBMCs. These receptors originate from a woman between 18 and 30 years old in good health and CMV-seropositive.

The rearrangement uses TRBV28 and TRBJ1-1; D is unclear. This CDR3 spans 14 amino acids. CDR1 MDHEN and CDR2 SYDVKM come from the germline V gene. Trimming took 9 bases from V and 2 from J, leaving 16 bases between them. Written as DNA, the CDR3 is TGTGCCAGTACCTCAGTCTGGGCCAACACTGAAGCTTTCTTT. Amino acid sequence: CASTSVWANTEAFF.

To note about this clone: Other DNA sequences in the sample encode the same CDR3. The genes are TRBV28 and TRBJ1-5, with 7 bases that match TRBD1. Germline CDR1 MDHEN, CDR2 SYDVKM. The junction had 5 bases not matched to a gene; V was cut back by 5 bases and J by 4 bases. CDR3 length: 14 amino acids. In DNA, the CDR3 is TGTGCCAGCAGTCCAGACAGGGTTAATCAGCCCCAGCATTTT. Protein sequence: CASSPDRVNQPQHF. The full variable domain, completed using reference TRBV28 and TRBJ1-5, is DVKVTQSSRYLVKRTGEKVFLECVQDMDHENMFWYRQDPGLGLRLIYFSYDVKMKEKGDIPEGYSVSREKKERFSLILESASTNQTSMYLCASSPDRVNQPQHFGDGTRLSIL.

The chain joins TRBV30 to TRBJ1-2; possible D gene TRBD1, 5 bases. There are 13 residues in the CDR3. Trimming removed 8 bases from V and 4 bases from J, with 17 bases in between. CDR1 is GTSNPN and CDR2 is SVGIG in the germline V gene (reference sequence). The CDR3: CAANRRNSYGYTF. CDR3 bases: TGTGCCGCCAACAGGAGAAACTCCTATGGCTACACCTTC.

This sequence joins TRBV28 and TRBJ1-1, with 8 bases matching TRBD1. The CDR3 loop spans 17 amino acids. J was trimmed by 2 bases and V by 6 bases; bases with no gene match: 14. The V gene's germline CDR1 is MDHEN and CDR2 SYDVKM. As DNA, the CDR3 is TGTGCCAGCAGCTGGGATCCGGGACAGGAGTTTAACACTGAAGCTTTCTTT. This gives the protein CASSWDPGQEFNTEAFF.

This clone has more than one count but fewer than ten. The chain couples TRBV7-6 to TRBJ1-5, with D unresolved. V lost 0 bases and J lost 5, with 5 bases in between. The CDR3 is 13 amino acids. CDR1 SGHVS and CDR2 FNYEAQ come from the germline V gene. This CDR3 is CASSLAEDQPQHF. The CDR3 DNA is TGTGCCAGCAGCTTAGCAGAGGATCAGCCCCAGCATTTT.

The chain has TRBV7-9 and TRBJ2-1; D may be TRBD2 (5 bases). Trimming removed 1 base at V and 7 bases at J, with 14 bases between. CDR1 SEHNR and CDR2 FQNEAQ come from the germline V gene (reference sequence). There are 15 residues in the CDR3. The CDR3 protein is CASSLGETPLNEQFF. CDR3 DNA sequence: TGTGCCAGCAGCTTAGGGGAGACTCCCCTTAATGAGCAGTTCTTC.

The chain joins TRBV30 to TRBJ1-2; 7 bases map to TRBD1. Germline V gene sequence: CDR1 GTSNPN, CDR2 SVGIG (reference sequence). CDR3 length: 18 amino acids. Trimming cost V 4 bases and J 8 bases; bases outside gene matches: 25. The CDR3 is CAWTGVPGDSSYSEGYTF. Here the CDR3 DNA reads TGTGCCTGGACTGGAGTCCCCGGGGACAGCTCCTACTCGGAGGGCTACACCTTC. Full variable domain (outside the CDR3, taken from reference TRBV30 and TRBJ1-2): SQTIHQWPATLVQPVGSPLSLECTVEGTSNPNLYWYRQAAGRGLQLLFYSVGIGQISSEVPQNLSASRPQDRQFILSSKKLLLSDSGFYLCAWTGVPGDSSYSEGYTFGSGTRLTVV.

This clone was seen just once. The chain has TRBV6-6 and TRBJ2-7, with 11 bases identical to TRBD2. Germline CDR1 and CDR2: MNHNY and SVGAGI (reference sequence). The CDR3 sequence is 16 residues long. Unmatched junction bases numbered 9, after V lost 4 bases and J lost 4 bases. CDR3 bases: TGTGCCAGCAGTTTCGCCGGGACTAGCGGCACATACGAGCAGTACTTC. Residues: CASSFAGTSGTYEQYF.

V gene TRBV9 combines with J gene TRBJ2-1; 11 nucleotides align to TRBD2. Trimming at V came to 3 bases and at J to 2 bases, leaving 7 bases not matched to a gene. The CDR3 runs 17 residues. Germline assignment: CDR1 SGDLS and CDR2 YYNGEE. The CDR3 DNA sequence: TGTGCCAGCAGCGATTCGGGACTAGCGGCAACCTACAATGAGCAGTTCTTC. Translation: CASSDSGLAATYNEQFF.

The chain combines TRBV2 with TRBJ2-2; a weak D match, TRBD1 (6 bases). The CDR3 length is 16 residues. V lost 2 bases to trimming and J lost 6 bases, with 16 bases between them. The germline CDR1 and CDR2 sequences are SNHLY and FYNNEI. The chain's CDR3 is CASSEIPRGRSGELFF. The CDR3 region has the DNA TGTGCCAGCAGTGAAATTCCCAGGGGAAGGTCCGGGGAGCTGTTTTTT.

There are many counts of this clone. The V call is TRBV6-4, the J call TRBJ1-1; 11 nucleotides align to TRBD1. Germline loops: CDR1 MRHNA, CDR2 SNTAGT. This CDR3 region has 14 residues. Germline trimming cut 2 bases from V and 4 bases from J; bases unmatched to any gene: 0. DNA of the CDR3: TGTGCCAGCAGTGACGGGACAGGGGGCACTGAAGCTTTCTTT. Amino acids: CASSDGTGGTEAFF.

V and J are TRBV27 and TRBJ1-4; D is perhaps TRBD1 (6 bases). V dropped 1 base and J dropped 8 bases, with 11 bases sitting between them. The germline CDR1 and CDR2 sequences are MNHEY and SMNVEV (reference sequence). The CDR3 contains 14 residues. In nucleotides, the CDR3 is TGTGCCAGCAGTTTATTCGGGGGGCCGGAAAAACTGTTTTTT. Protein product: CASSLFGGPEKLFF.

V and J are TRBV27 and TRBJ2-2, with 8 bases that match TRBD1. J lost 2 bases, V lost 8 bases, and 4 bases had no gene match. The CDR3 is 14 residues long. Germline CDR1 MNHEY, CDR2 SMNVEV (reference sequence). For the CDR3, the DNA is TGTGCCAGCCAGACAGGGGACAACACCGGGGAGCTGTTTTTT. This gives the protein CASQTGDNTGELFF.

Only one count was recorded for this clone. The rearrangement joins TRBV7-8 to TRBJ1-2; 7 nucleotides line up with TRBD1. V trimming: 7 bases; J trimming: 5 bases; junction bases outside the gene matches: 13. Germline CDR1 reads SGHVS; CDR2 reads FQNEAQ. There are 15 residues in the CDR3. The CDR3 coding sequence is TGTGCCAGCAACCCCCTGTCGACAGGGTTTTATGGCTACACCTTC. Translated: CASNPLSTGFYGYTF.

This chain connects TRBV27 to TRBJ1-3; no definite D call. Per the germline V gene, CDR1 is MNHEY and CDR2 is SMNVEV (reference sequence). V lost 2 bases and J lost 4, with 6 bases in between. There are 13 residues in the CDR3. Here the CDR3 reads CASSLGEGNTIYF. DNA for the CDR3: TGTGCCAGCAGTTTAGGAGAGGGAAACACCATATATTTT.

This clone has a handful of counts. J is TRBJ1-5 and V is TRBV19; no firm D call. Germline V CDR1 and CDR2: LNHDA, SQIVND (reference sequence). The CDR3 extends over 12 amino acids. The ends were cut back, 5 bases at V and 4 bases at J, with 6 bases in the middle. The CDR3 here is CASSSKNQPQHF. As DNA, the CDR3 is TGTGCCAGTAGTTCTAAAAATCAGCCCCAGCATTTT.

J is TRBJ2-3 and V is TRBV2, with 10 bases aligning to TRBD2. The CDR3 length is 14 residues. Germline V gene lookup returns CDR1 SNHLY and CDR2 FYNNEI. V shed 7 bases and J 7 bases; nucleotides not matched to a gene: 8. The CDR3: CASTRTSGQNTQYF. The DNA of the CDR3 is TGTGCCAGCACTCGGACTAGCGGACAAAATACGCAGTATTTT.

About this clone: The same CDR3 also results from other DNA sequences found in this sample. The chain combines TRBV5-6 with TRBJ2-2, with D tentatively TRBD1 (6 bases). Germline CDR1 reads SGHDT; CDR2 reads YYEEEE. Trimming stripped 2 bases from V and 4 bases from J, with 6 bases between. This CDR3 has 13 amino acids. In nucleotides, the CDR3 is TGTGCCAGCAGCTTAGGGGGCACCGGGGAGCTGTTTTTT. It encodes CASSLGGTGELFF.

The V call is TRBV2, the J call TRBJ2-7, with TRBD2 matching over 8 bases. The CDR3 sequence is 14 residues long. Germline CDR1 SNHLY, CDR2 FYNNEI. The trim removed 1 base at V and 6 bases at J, leaving 5 bases unmatched. CDR3 residues: CASSEVGRAGEQYF. The DNA of the CDR3 is TGTGCCAGCAGTGAAGTCGGGAGGGCCGGCGAGCAGTACTTC.

The rearrangement links TRBV27 to TRBJ1-5, with D tentatively TRBD1 (6 bases). CDR1 is MNHEY and CDR2 is SMNVEV in the germline V gene (reference sequence). The CDR3 extends over 14 amino acids. V lost 3 bases to trimming and J lost 4 bases, with 10 bases between them. This CDR3 reads CASSFGTQNQPQHF. DNA for the CDR3: TGTGCCAGCAGTTTCGGGACACAGAATCAGCCCCAGCATTTT.

The V and J genes are TRBV9 and TRBJ1-1, with TRBD1 identical over 9 bases. The germline gives CDR1 SGDLS, CDR2 YYNGEE. Losses at the gene ends were 3 bases for V and 6 bases for J; bases not matched to a gene: 9. The length of the CDR3 is 15 residues. CDR3 protein: CASSAWDRESPEAFF. CDR3 sequence (DNA): TGTGCCAGCAGCGCCTGGGACAGGGAGAGCCCTGAAGCTTTCTTT.

The chain is built from TRBV28 and TRBJ2-2; 10 bases match TRBD2. V trimming: 7 bases; J trimming: 6 bases; junction bases outside the gene matches: 8. Germline V gene lookup returns CDR1 MDHEN and CDR2 SYDVKM. This CDR3 is built from 15 residues. The CDR3 protein is CASKSGGVESGELFF. The CDR3 DNA reads as TGTGCCAGCAAAAGCGGGGGGGTTGAGTCCGGGGAGCTGTTTTTT.

V gene TRBV9 combines with J gene TRBJ1-4; D is perhaps TRBD1 (5 bases). Trimming removed 3 bases at V and 2 bases at J, with 11 bases between. CDR3 length: 15 residues. Germline V gene lookup returns CDR1 SGDLS and CDR2 YYNGEE. The CDR3 DNA sequence: TGTGCCAGCAGCGAGGAGGGGTCTACTAATGAAAAACTGTTTTTT. The encoded protein is CASSEEGSTNEKLFF.

On this clone itself: This CDR3 is also generated by other DNA sequences in the sample. This sequence joins TRBV5-1 and TRBJ2-7; no firm D call. Looked up from germline, CDR1 is SGHRS and CDR2 is YFSETQ. The V end lost 3 bases, the J end lost 2 bases, and 6 bases lay between the germline ends. The CDR3 spans 12 residues. The CDR3 loop reads CASSSNTYEQYF. As DNA, the CDR3 is TGCGCCAGCAGCTCCAACACCTACGAGCAGTACTTC.

The CDR3 sequence is CASSARTGANEKLFF. CDR3 bases: TGTGCCAGCAGCGCCAGGACAGGGGCTAATGAAAAACTGTTTTTT. V is TRBV5-5 and J is TRBJ1-4; 9 bases are a match to TRBD1. CDR1 and CDR2 (germline): SGHKS, YYEKEE (reference sequence). The CDR3 consists of 15 residues. V was pared by 4 bases and J by 3 bases, with 4 bases of the junction left unmatched. The full variable domain, with the rest looked up from reference TRBV5-5 and TRBJ1-4, is DAGVTQSPTHLIKTRGQQVTLRCSPISGHKSVSWYQQVLGQGPQFIFQYYEKEERGRGNFPDRFSARQFPNYSSELNVNALLLGDSALYLCASSARTGANEKLFFGSGTQLSVL.

J is TRBJ2-7 and V is TRBV15, with D unclear. Germline V CDR1 and CDR2: LNHNV, YYDKDF (reference sequence). The CDR3 is 13 residues long. V lost 5 bases and J lost 5, with 13 bases in between. CDR3 loop: CATSRVGFDEQYF. The CDR3 DNA reads as TGTGCCACCAGCCGGGTTGGATTCGACGAGCAGTACTTC.

This clone was seen once. The chain is built from TRBV27 and TRBJ2-7; tentatively, D is TRBD2 (5 bases). The CDR3 is made up of 13 amino acids. Trimming cost V 6 bases and J 3 bases, with 12 bases left between them. CDR1 is MNHEY, CDR2 SMNVEV, per germline (reference sequence). CDR3 residues: CASRERDYYEQYF. CDR3 in DNA: TGTGCCAGCAGGGAGCGAGACTACTACGAGCAGTACTTC.

This clone was found a few times. The V and J genes are TRBV4-2 and TRBJ2-7; tentative D call: TRBD2 (6 bases). CDR3 size: 14 residues. CDR1 LGHNA and CDR2 YNFKEQ come from the germline V gene. The V and J ends lost 4 bases and 2 bases respectively, with 12 bases between them. The DNA for the CDR3 is TGTGCCAGCAGCCCCGGACTACCCGCCTACGAGCAGTACTTC. It encodes CASSPGLPAYEQYF.

The J gene is TRBJ1-3, the V gene TRBV18; 7 bases fit TRBD1. CDR1 and CDR2 from the germline V gene are KGHSH and LQKENI. The CDR3 runs 16 residues. The V and J ends lost 6 bases and 0 bases, in that order; junction bases with no gene match: 8. The CDR3 DNA is TGTGCCAGCTCCCCTTATGGGGACAGCTCTGGAAACACCATATATTTT. Protein product: CASSPYGDSSGNTIYF.

The chain combines TRBV28 with TRBJ1-5, with a possible D match to TRBD1 (6 bases). The V and J ends lost 0 bases and 5 bases respectively, with 14 bases between them. The length of the CDR3 is 16 residues. Germline CDR1 and CDR2: MDHEN and SYDVKM. The CDR3 region is CASSLWGAQRYQPQHF. Here the CDR3 DNA reads TGTGCCAGCAGTTTATGGGGGGCTCAGAGGTATCAGCCCCAGCATTTT. The whole variable domain, filled in from reference TRBV28 and TRBJ1-5, reads DVKVTQSSRYLVKRTGEKVFLECVQDMDHENMFWYRQDPGLGLRLIYFSYDVKMKEKGDIPEGYSVSREKKERFSLILESASTNQTSMYLCASSLWGAQRYQPQHFGDGTRLSIL.